This T cell receptor beta chain is from a study of T-cell memory formation after mild COVID-19. Study-wide background: TCR clusters largely stayed donor specific.

The authors produced TCR alpha and TCR beta cDNA libraries with sample barcodes and UMIs by 5'RACE using constant-segment primers. TCRdb analysed the 5' RACE reads with MiXCR anew, one entry per CDR3 protein. This table holds 40,000 to 60,000 distinct CDR3 sequences, 25% to 30% found once. This clonotype was seen more than once but under ten times. The antigen is undetermined. There are 15 residues in the CDR3. Losses at the gene ends were 7 bases for V and 1 base for J; bases not matched to a gene: 10. CDR1 is MNHEY, CDR2 SVGEGT, per germline. Study-wide results and limits: CD4+ contracting clones lay mainly in CM and EM, CD8+ ones in EMRA. Clones that contracted from day 15 to 85 had balanced CD4/CD8; later expanders were CD4+ biased.

The sequenced material came from PBMCs or a T cell subset sorted from them (not recorded which). V gene TRBV6-2 or TRBV6-3 combines with J gene TRBJ2-7; 7 nucleotides line up with TRBD1. The TCR comes from a man aged 18 to 35 who had mild COVID-19 (a few samples of this study predate the infection). Cell type and time point are not known. In DNA, the CDR3 is TGTGCCAGCACCCTCTTAGGGGGCAGTTCCTACGAGCAGTACTTC. Protein product: CASTLLGGSSYEQYF.